A single sample is the source of the 18 T cell receptor beta chains below, sequenced in a study of identifying expanded T cells in peripheral blood. Repertoires were generated with immunoSEQ multiplex PCR, while TCRdb's copy carries only in-frame clones and drops some. The repertoire has approximately 110,000 clones, about 85% of them found once; the top ten carry about 8.6%. Sequencing was performed on blood. The source of these receptors is a person aged 18-69 years in good health.

This chain connects TRBV10-3 to TRBJ2-2, with a weak D call TRBD1 (5 bases). V gave up 4 bases and J gave up 6 bases, with 9 bases separating them. This CDR3 is 13 amino acids long. Germline V gene data show CDR1 as ENHRY and CDR2 as SYGVKD. The CDR3 loop is CAISVQGAGELFF. As DNA, the CDR3 is TGTGCCATCAGTGTGCAGGGCGCCGGGGAGCTGTTTTTT.

This chain connects TRBV19 to TRBJ1-6, with D possibly matching TRBD1 (5 bases). V gave up 4 bases and J gave up 0 bases, with 19 bases separating them. Germline CDR1 is LNHDA and CDR2 is SQIVND (reference sequence). The CDR3 has 19 amino acids. Here the CDR3 reads CASSRSAGTESSYNSPLHF. CDR3 bases: TGTGCCAGTAGTAGGTCGGCCGGGACCGAGAGCTCCTATAATTCACCCCTCCACTTT. Looking up the rest from reference TRBV19 and TRBJ1-6 gives the full variable domain: DGGITQSPKYLFRKEGQNVTLSCEQNLNHDAMYWYRQDPGQGLRLIYYSQIVNDFQKGDIAEGYSVSREKKESFPLTVTSAQKNPTAFYLCASSRSAGTESSYNSPLHFGNGTRLTVT.

The chain uses TRBV2 and TRBJ2-7; 10 nucleotides agree with TRBD2. The trim removed 7 bases at V and 6 bases at J, leaving 18 bases unmatched. CDR3 size: 17 residues. Germline V CDR1 and CDR2: SNHLY, FYNNEI. CDR3: CASKSRGSGTSVSEQYF. CDR3 in DNA: TGTGCCAGCAAGAGCAGAGGATCCGGGACTAGCGTTTCCGAGCAGTACTTC.

The rearrangement uses TRBV6-5 and TRBJ2-5; TRBD1 or TRBD2 may be the D gene (5 bases each). Germline V gene sequence: CDR1 MNHEY, CDR2 SVGAGI. The CDR3 sequence is 13 residues long. V lost 4 bases and J lost 5, with 11 bases in between. The DNA for the CDR3 is TGTGCCAGCAGTTGGGGCCCGGGGGAGACCCAGTACTTC. Its protein product is CASSWGPGETQYF.

The chain carries TRBV11-3 and TRBJ2-1; a weak D match, TRBD2 (6 bases). CDR1 SGHNT and CDR2 YENEEA come from the germline V gene. V shed 5 bases and J shed 6 bases, with 17 bases lying between them. The CDR3 consists of 15 residues. This chain's CDR3 is CASSLGLPEGNEQFF. As DNA, the CDR3 is TGTGCCAGCAGCCTAGGACTACCGGAGGGCAATGAGCAGTTCTTC.

V and J are TRBV11-2 and TRBJ1-4; perhaps TRBD1 as D (5 bases). Germline V gene sequence: CDR1 SGHAT, CDR2 FQNNGV. This CDR3 has 13 amino acids. Between the trimmed V and J ends, which lost 5 bases and 8 bases, there was a span of 12 bases. This CDR3 is CASSRARDEKLFF. In DNA form, the CDR3 reads TGTGCCAGCAGCAGGGCCCGGGACGAAAAACTGTTTTTT.

The chain is built from TRBV30 and TRBJ1-3; D gene uncertain. V was clipped by 1 base and J by 4 bases, with 5 bases between them. The CDR3 contains 12 residues. Per germline, CDR1 GTSNPN and CDR2 SVGIG (reference sequence). The CDR3 loop reads CAWSEVGNTIYF. In DNA, the CDR3 is TGTGCCTGGAGTGAGGTGGGAAACACCATATATTTT.

CDR3 nucleotides: TGTGCCATCAGGGACAGGGGAAAAGATACCGGGGAGCTGTTTTTT. Protein product: CAIRDRGKDTGELFF. The gene calls are TRBV10-3 and TRBJ2-2; 9 nucleotides agree with TRBD1. V was clipped by 6 bases and J by 5 bases; unmatched bases: 7. The CDR3 contains 15 residues. In germline, CDR1 is ENHRY, CDR2 SYGVKD.

This clone appeared a few times. The CDR3 loop is CSVPGQTNYNEQFF. CDR3 DNA: TGCAGCGTCCCCGGACAAACGAACTACAATGAGCAGTTCTTC. J is TRBJ2-1 and V is TRBV29-1; D is perhaps TRBD1 (5 bases). With 6 bases removed from V and 3 bases from J, the gap between germline ends came to 15 bases. Germline CDR1 and CDR2: SQVTM and ANQGSEA. The CDR3 totals 14 residues.

The chain is built from TRBV5-1 and TRBJ1-1; D perhaps matches TRBD1 (6 bases). Germline values: CDR1 SGHRS, CDR2 YFSETQ. Trimming left V 0 bases short and J 2 bases short, with 11 bases between. The CDR3 totals 15 residues. CDR3 region: CASSLAPGANTEAFF. The CDR3 bases are TGCGCCAGCAGCTTGGCCCCAGGGGCTAACACTGAAGCTTTCTTT.

The J gene is TRBJ2-7, the V gene TRBV11-2; D possibly corresponds to TRBD1 (5 bases). This CDR3 contains 14 residues. The germline V and J ends were trimmed by 5 bases and 2 bases, with 13 bases remaining between them. CDR1 SGHAT and CDR2 FQNNGV come from the germline V gene. The DNA for the CDR3 is TGTGCCAGCAGCGCAGACAGCAGCGCCTACGAGCAGTACTTC. Its translation is CASSADSSAYEQYF.

The chain carries TRBV28 and TRBJ2-3; 7 nucleotides align to TRBD1. CDR3 length: 12 amino acids. J was trimmed by 4 bases and V by 5 bases; bases with no gene match: 0. Germline V CDR1 and CDR2: MDHEN, SYDVKM. CDR3 in amino acids: CASSTGADTQYF. CDR3 nucleotide sequence: TGTGCCAGCAGTACAGGGGCAGATACGCAGTATTTT.

This sequence joins TRBV5-4 and TRBJ2-2, with TRBD2 as a possible D gene (7 bases). The V and J ends lost 4 bases and 5 bases respectively, with 21 bases between them. The germline CDR1 and CDR2 sequences are SGHNT and YYREEE (reference sequence). This CDR3 has 17 amino acids. CDR3 nucleotides: TGTGCCAGCAGCCCATATCTGGGGGGGGCCGGGACCGGGGAGCTGTTTTTT. It yields the protein CASSPYLGGAGTGELFF.

This sequence joins TRBV10-2 and TRBJ2-1, with 8 nucleotides matching TRBD1. Germline V gene lookup returns CDR1 WSHSY and CDR2 SAAADI. This CDR3 spans 16 amino acids. J lost 0 bases, V lost 6 bases, and 7 bases had no gene match. The CDR3 spells CASRDFGQGSYNEQFF. Here the CDR3 DNA reads TGCGCCAGCAGAGACTTTGGACAGGGCTCCTACAATGAGCAGTTCTTC.

The chain is built from TRBV6-1 and TRBJ2-3, with D possibly matching TRBD1 (5 bases). The CDR3 has 13 amino acids. The germline V gene encodes CDR1 MNHNS and CDR2 SASEGT. Trimming removed 4 bases at V and 5 bases at J, with 10 bases between. CDR3 in amino acids: CASSGGTGDTQYF. The CDR3 DNA follows: TGTGCCAGCAGTGGGGGAACAGGAGATACGCAGTATTTT.

V gene TRBV10-3 combines with J gene TRBJ2-5; 14 bases map to TRBD2. After removal of 4 bases from V and 5 bases from J, the junction contained 3 bases not matched to a gene. The CDR3 has 15 amino acids. Germline V gene lookup returns CDR1 ENHRY and CDR2 SYGVKD. The DNA for the CDR3 is TGTGCCATCAGTGGGGGACTAGCGGGGGAGGAGACCCAGTACTTC. Translation gives CAISGGLAGEETQYF.

The rearrangement joins TRBV9 to TRBJ2-1, with TRBD2 identical over 10 bases. CDR1 is SGDLS, CDR2 YYNGEE, per germline. V shed 4 bases and J 4 bases; nucleotides not matched to a gene: 8. This CDR3 has 16 amino acids. The CDR3 reads CASSNSLAGFYNEQFF. CDR3 nucleotides: TGTGCCAGCAGCAACTCACTAGCGGGATTTTACAATGAGCAGTTCTTC. Using reference TRBV9 and TRBJ2-1 for the parts outside the CDR3, the full variable domain is DSGVTQTPKHLITATGQRVTLRCSPRSGDLSVYWYQQSLDQGLQFLIQYYNGEERAKGNILERFSAQQFPDLHSELNLSSLELGDSALYFCASSNSLAGFYNEQFFGPGTRLTVL.

This sequence joins TRBV9 and TRBJ1-4; the match to TRBD1 covers 7 bases. This CDR3 contains 16 residues. The germline CDR1 and CDR2 sequences are SGDLS and YYNGEE. With 2 bases clipped from V and 7 bases from J, the junction kept 11 bases outside the gene matches. CDR3 sequence: CASSVGFQGGSEKLFF. The CDR3 DNA sequence: TGTGCCAGCAGCGTCGGGTTTCAGGGGGGAAGTGAAAAACTGTTTTTT.